The subject of this entry is one T cell receptor (beta chain). This specimen belongs to a study of blood T cell repertoires in COVID-19. V lost 3 bases, J lost 2 bases, and 10 bases lay in between. Germline lookup yields CDR1 KGHSH and CDR2 LQKENI. The CDR3 contains 15 residues. Sequencing was performed with immunoSEQ multiplex PCR; in TCRdb, only in-frame clones are kept and a portion is missing. The table records 90,000 to 140,000 clones, roughly 80% of them present only once. V usage is TRBV18 and J usage is TRBJ2-2, with a tentative D call TRBD1 (6 bases). The clonotype was recovered from a woman between 70 and 85 years old with acute or convalescent COVID-19. What was sequenced was peripheral blood. Written as DNA, the CDR3 is TGTGCCAGCTCACCGGGACACTTCAACACCGGGGAGCTGTTTTTT. This gives the protein CASSPGHFNTGELFF.